This TCR beta chain stems from a study of OX40 agonist ivuxolimab in advanced cancers. Points from the study as a whole: In CD8+ T cells, expanded clones were on average more numerous than in CD4+.

Germline CDR1 SGHRS, CDR2 YFSETQ. The CDR3 contains 15 residues. The trim removed 1 base at V and 5 bases at J, leaving 4 bases unmatched. Method: immunoSEQ multiplex PCR; TCRdb's copy keeps in-frame clones and lacks some. Here the sample spans 80,000 to 95,000 clones, under 90% being singletons. Concerning this clone: No antigen is known for it.

The material was CD4+ or CD8+ T cells sorted from blood, obtained in a trial of the OX40 agonist ivuxolimab. The J gene is TRBJ2-2, the V gene TRBV5-1; TRBD1 matches at 8 bases. The source is an adult with an advanced solid tumor such as melanoma, head and neck, liver or kidney cancer. CDR3 residues: CASSLRQGATGELFF. CDR3 nucleotides: TGCGCCAGCAGCTTGCGGCAGGGGGCGACCGGGGAGCTGTTTTTT.